The clone carrying this T cell receptor beta chain has just a few counts. This specimen belongs to a study of blood T cell repertoires in COVID-19. Study details: T cells, B-cell-depleted T cells, or PBMCs supplied cDNA or gDNA.

In the authors' workflow: Using reference gene primer amplification, nucleated cell counts were estimated. Here immunoSEQ multiplex PCR was the method, and the copy in TCRdb shows in-frame clones only, minus some. V and J calls and clone size are given by that table; D and trimming were obtained from the DNA. The table has under 450,000 clones, over 75% seen once. The germline gives CDR1 LNHDA, CDR2 SQIVND (reference sequence). CDR3 size: 14 residues. Trimming took 4 bases from V and 6 from J; bases not matched to a gene: 2. Each participant's cohort was designated according to participant-reported clinical history. Donors of Cohort 3 who recovered were those that had two negative PCRs, clearance, or symptom resolution.

This TCR came from a woman aged 25 to 39 who had recovered from COVID-19. Sequencing input: PBMCs or T cells enriched from blood (not recorded which). The genes are TRBV19 and TRBJ2-2; TRBD1 aligns across 10 bases. CDR3 amino acids: CASSTGQGAGELFF. The DNA of the CDR3 is TGTGCCAGTAGTACTGGACAGGGGGCCGGGGAGCTGTTTTTT.